Listed below are T cell receptor beta chains from one sample, sequenced in a study of cytomegalovirus exposure and HLA in healthy donors. The assay was immunoSEQ multiplex PCR, and TCRdb's table has in-frame clones only and misses some. This table holds about 130,000 clones, roughly 81% found once. The sample was PBMCs. Receptors were obtained from a woman aged 25-40 years in good health and CMV-seronegative. Both conserved end residues are part of each CDR3. D genes are given only for firm matches. For some rows the clone size is stated as once, few or many, or as a class when expanded; others skip it.

V gene,D gene,J gene,clone size,CDR3 DNA,CDR3 protein
TRBV5-4,TRBD2,TRBJ2-1,NA,TGTGCCAGCAGCTTCCGCCTAGCGGGTAGCAATGAGCAGTTCTTC,CASSFRLAGSNEQFF
TRBV19,TRBD1,TRBJ1-4,NA,TGTGCCAGTAGTCCAGACACAGGGGGAAGTGAAAAACTGTTTTTT,CASSPDTGGSEKLFF
TRBV19,NA,TRBJ1-4,NA,TGTGCCAGTAGTTTGGGGACACCCGACCGTGGTGAAAAACTGTTTTTT,CASSLGTPDRGEKLFF
TRBV30,NA,TRBJ2-7,NA,TGTGCCTACGGACAGCACCAGGGTGTGCAGTACTTC,CAYGQHQGVQYF
TRBV6-1,NA,TRBJ1-2,NA,TGTGCCAGCCTTATCCGCGCCCGGGATGGCTACACCTTC,CASLIRARDGYTF
TRBV19,TRBD1,TRBJ1-1,NA,TGTGCCAGTACTTCACAGGGGATTACTGAAGCTTTCTTT,CASTSQGITEAFF
TRBV4-1,TRBD2,TRBJ2-1,NA,TGCGCCAGCAGCCAAGTCTTCGGGGGGGGCTCCTACAATGAGCAGTTCTTC,CASSQVFGGGSYNEQFF
TRBV27,TRBD1,TRBJ1-2,NA,TGTGCCAGCAGTTTAGGGACAGGGCTTTCGGGGGGCTACACCTTC,CASSLGTGLSGGYTF
TRBV28,NA,TRBJ2-1,NA,TGTGCCAGCAGTTTTGGGGGAGGAACCCTCTACAATGAGCAGTTCTTC,CASSFGGGTLYNEQFF
TRBV9,NA,TRBJ2-1,NA,TGTGCCAGCAGCGTAGACGCTCTAAGCTCCTACAATGAGCAGTTCTTC,CASSVDALSSYNEQFF
TRBV5-1,TRBD1,TRBJ2-1,NA,TGCGCCAGCAGTCTACAGGGGATCTCCTACAATGAGCAGTTCTTC,CASSLQGISYNEQFF
TRBV15,NA,TRBJ1-2,NA,TGTGCCACCAGCAGACTGGCAGGGGCGGGCTATGGCTACACCTTC,CATSRLAGAGYGYTF
TRBV5-1,TRBD1,TRBJ2-7,NA,TGCGCCAGCAGCCCATCGGGCGGACAGGGAGGCGAGCAGTACTTC,CASSPSGGQGGEQYF
TRBV6-5,TRBD2,TRBJ2-3,NA,TGTGCCAGCAGTTACATAGCGGGAGTATGGGATACGCAGTATTTT,CASSYIAGVWDTQYF
TRBV29-1,NA,TRBJ1-2,once,TGCAGCGTCGGTACAGGGTGGGATGGCTACACCTTC,CSVGTGWDGYTF
TRBV11-3,TRBD2,TRBJ2-3,NA,TGTGCCAGCAGCCTCTCCTCGATGCTAGCGGGATGGGCAGATACGCAGTATTTT,CASSLSSMLAGWADTQYF
TRBV29-1,NA,TRBJ2-7,NA,TGCAGCGTTTCGCGTGGGACACTCTACGAGCAGTACTTC,CSVSRGTLYEQYF
TRBV27,TRBD1,TRBJ1-2,NA,TGTGCCAGCAGCCGAGGGGACAGGGGAGTTACGGCCTATGGCTACACCTTC,CASSRGDRGVTAYGYTF
TRBV6-5,NA,TRBJ1-1,NA,TGTGCCAGCAGTTACTTGACAGGGAACACTGAAGCTTTCTTT,CASSYLTGNTEAFF
TRBV4-1,TRBD1,TRBJ1-4,NA,TGCGCCAGCAGCCAGCGACAGGGAACTAATGAAAAACTGTTTTTT,CASSQRQGTNEKLFF
TRBV6-1,TRBD1,TRBJ1-4,medium-sized,TGTGCCAGCAGTGCCGGGACAGGGTCTGAAAAACTGTTTTTT,CASSAGTGSEKLFF
TRBV7-9,NA,TRBJ1-3,NA,TGTGCCAGCAGCCAACGACAAAACTCTGGAAACACCATATATTTT,CASSQRQNSGNTIYF
TRBV30,TRBD1,TRBJ2-7,NA,TGTGCCTTGTCCCCCAGGACAGGGTCCTACGAGCAGTACTTC,CALSPRTGSYEQYF
TRBV5-6,TRBD1,TRBJ2-7,NA,TGTGCCAGCAGCCCCATTCCCCAGACAGGGGTGGGGGTATTCGAGCAGTACTTC,CASSPIPQTGVGVFEQYF
TRBV27,NA,TRBJ1-2,NA,TGTGCCAGCGGTCCTCGGGGGAACGACTATGGCTACACCTTC,CASGPRGNDYGYTF
TRBV11-3,TRBD2,TRBJ2-3,NA,TGTGCCAGCAGCTTTGAGATTTGGGGAAGCGGGAGTACAGATACGCAGTATTTT,CASSFEIWGSGSTDTQYF
TRBV5-1,TRBD1,TRBJ1-6,NA,TGCGCCAGCAGATACAGGGGGTGGAATTCACCCCTCCACTTT,CASRYRGWNSPLHF
TRBV11-2,NA,TRBJ1-2,NA,TGTGCCAGCAGCTTAGCCAGGGGCGGTAACTATGGCTACACCTTC,CASSLARGGNYGYTF
TRBV6-6,TRBD2,TRBJ2-7,NA,TGTGCCAGCAGTTATGGCGCGGGGGGCCAGAACTACGAGCAGTACTTC,CASSYGAGGQNYEQYF
TRBV6-1,TRBD1,TRBJ1-5,NA,TGTGCCAGCACCCCGGGACAGACTAGCAATCAGCCCCAGCATTTT,CASTPGQTSNQPQHF
TRBV19,TRBD2,TRBJ2-5,once,TGTGCCAGTAGTATAGTGGGAGGGCCGTTGGAGACCCAGTACTTC,CASSIVGGPLETQYF
TRBV12-5,NA,TRBJ1-2,NA,TGTGCTAGTGGTTTGGTACAGGCCCAGAACTATGGCTACACCTTC,CASGLVQAQNYGYTF
TRBV5-1,TRBD1,TRBJ1-2,few,TGCGCCAGCAGCTTGGAATACCTCCAGGGGGCTTATGGCTACACCTTC,CASSLEYLQGAYGYTF
TRBV6-1,NA,TRBJ2-7,NA,TGTGCCAGCAGTGAAGTACGAGCTAGCGCGTGGCAGTACTTC,CASSEVRASAWQYF